The clone carrying this TCR beta chain was detected many times. Its antigen is not known. Losses at the gene ends were 1 base for V and 5 bases for J; bases not matched to a gene: 3. This CDR3 has 15 amino acids. Germline V gene sequence: CDR1 SGHVS, CDR2 FNYEAQ. TCRdb processed the reads anew with MiXCR; each CDR3 protein has one entry. The sample lists fewer than 950,000 distinct CDR3 sequences, 32% seen once, with 9.5% to 15% in the top ten. The sample originates from a study of T cell repertoires in cytomegalovirus infection. For the study at large: Public TCR beta signatures indicated both CMV infection and matching HLA type.

General study findings and limits: Ex vivo responses were dominated by HLA-C-restricted CMV-specific TCR beta clonotypes. Cumulative frequency (of public TCR beta family members) identified carriers of CMV plus the relevant HLA.

The starting material was cultured CD8+ T cells from PBMCs, obtained from culture after CMV antigen stimulation. This receptor was taken from a human donor in good health (CMV status not recorded). Some clones in this sample may be carry-over from other donors' samples. The chain couples TRBV7-6 to TRBJ2-1; 9 bases are shared with TRBD2. CDR3 in DNA: TGTGCCAGCAGCTTAGAGGCTAGCGGGGACAATGAGCAGTTCTTC. This gives the protein CASSLEASGDNEQFF.